This TCR beta chain originates from a study of blood T cell repertoires in COVID-19. Study-wide background: COVID-19 samples collected from the United States, Italy and Spain covered acute and convalescent phases. The analysed material was cDNA or gDNA that came from T cells, B-cell-depleted T cells, or PBMCs.

The CDR3 sequence is 13 residues long. Trimming removed 5 bases from V and 5 bases from J, with 12 bases in between. Germline V gives CDR1 SEHNR, CDR2 FQNEAQ (reference sequence). TCRdb's table, derived via immunoSEQ multiplex PCR, lists solely in-frame clones and lacks some. The repertoire holds approximately 89,000 clones, with approximately 80% as singletons. Sequenced sample: peripheral blood. The chain carries TRBV7-9 and TRBJ2-5; weak D call: TRBD2 (6 bases). The sequence came from a human donor in a cohort sampled during active COVID-19. The chain's CDR3 is CASSVEGKETQYF. The CDR3 DNA is TGTGCCAGCAGCGTGGAGGGAAAGGAGACCCAGTACTTC.